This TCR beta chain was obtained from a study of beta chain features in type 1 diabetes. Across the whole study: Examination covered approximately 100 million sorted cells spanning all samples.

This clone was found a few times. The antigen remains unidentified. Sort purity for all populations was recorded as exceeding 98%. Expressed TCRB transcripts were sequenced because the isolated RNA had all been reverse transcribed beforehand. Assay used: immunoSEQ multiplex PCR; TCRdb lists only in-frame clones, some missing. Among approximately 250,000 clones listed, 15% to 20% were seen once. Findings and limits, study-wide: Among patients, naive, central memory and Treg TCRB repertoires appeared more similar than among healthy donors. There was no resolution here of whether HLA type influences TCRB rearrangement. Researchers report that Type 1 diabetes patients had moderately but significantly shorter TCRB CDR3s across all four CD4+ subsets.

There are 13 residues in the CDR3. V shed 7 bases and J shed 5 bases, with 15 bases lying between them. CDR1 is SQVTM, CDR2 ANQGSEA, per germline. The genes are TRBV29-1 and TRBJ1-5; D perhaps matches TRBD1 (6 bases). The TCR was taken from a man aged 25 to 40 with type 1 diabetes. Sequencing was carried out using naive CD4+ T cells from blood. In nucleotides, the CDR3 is TGCAGCGCCCTACAGGGTAGGGATCAGCCCCAGCATTTT. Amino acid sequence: CSALQGRDQPQHF. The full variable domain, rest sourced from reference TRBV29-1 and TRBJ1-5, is SAVISQKPSRDICQRGTSLTIQCQVDSQVTMMFWYRQQPGQSLTLIATANQGSEATYESGFVIDKFPISRPNLTFSTLTVSNMSPEDSSIYLCSALQGRDQPQHFGDGTRLSIL.